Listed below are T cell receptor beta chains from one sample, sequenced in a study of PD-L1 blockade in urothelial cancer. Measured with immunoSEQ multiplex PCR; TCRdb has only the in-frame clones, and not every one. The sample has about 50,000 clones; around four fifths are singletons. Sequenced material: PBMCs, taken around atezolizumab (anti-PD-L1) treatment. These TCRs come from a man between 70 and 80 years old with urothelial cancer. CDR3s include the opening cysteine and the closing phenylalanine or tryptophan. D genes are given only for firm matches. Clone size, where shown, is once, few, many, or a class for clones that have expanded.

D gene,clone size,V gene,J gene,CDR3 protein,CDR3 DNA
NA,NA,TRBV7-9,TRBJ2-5,CASSGGTAYGGQETQYF,TGTGCCAGCAGCGGCGGGACAGCCTACGGGGGCCAAGAGACCCAGTACTTC
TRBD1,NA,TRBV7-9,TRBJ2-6,CASSRGTALNSGANVLTF,TGTGCCAGCAGCCGAGGGACAGCTCTTAACTCTGGGGCCAACGTCCTGACTTTC
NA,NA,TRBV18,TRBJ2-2,CASSPSQGGNTGELFF,TGTGCCAGCTCACCATCCCAGGGAGGGAACACCGGGGAGCTGTTTTTT
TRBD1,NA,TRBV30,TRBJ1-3,CAWSTPGTGGRNTIYF,TGTGCCTGGAGTACTCCCGGGACAGGGGGGCGAAACACCATATATTTT
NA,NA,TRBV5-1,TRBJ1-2,CASSLDGQLSYGYTF,TGCGCCAGCAGCTTGGACGGACAGCTCAGCTATGGCTACACCTTC
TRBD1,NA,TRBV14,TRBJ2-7,CASSPNRGYEQYF,TGTGCCAGCAGCCCGAACAGGGGATACGAGCAGTACTTC
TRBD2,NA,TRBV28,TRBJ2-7,CASRTSGRNYEQYF,TGTGCCAGCAGGACTAGCGGGAGGAACTACGAGCAGTACTTC
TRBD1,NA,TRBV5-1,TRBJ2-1,CASQSGTGGYNEQFF,TGCGCCAGCCAATCCGGGACAGGGGGCTACAATGAGCAGTTCTTC
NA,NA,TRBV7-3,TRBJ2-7,CASSAGGSSYEQYF,TGTGCCAGCAGCGCCGGGGGAAGCTCCTACGAGCAGTACTTC
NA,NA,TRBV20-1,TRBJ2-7,CSARDKFGQYF,TGCAGTGCTAGAGACAAGTTCGGGCAGTACTTC
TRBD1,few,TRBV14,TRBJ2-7,CASSQGGQGFYEQYF,TGTGCCAGCAGCCAAGGGGGACAGGGTTTCTACGAGCAGTACTTC
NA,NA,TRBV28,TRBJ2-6,CASTPPGTGANVLTF,TGTGCCAGCACCCCCCCAGGGACTGGGGCCAACGTCCTGACTTTC
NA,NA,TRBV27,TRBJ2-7,CASLALMGGSYEQYF,TGTGCCAGCTTGGCGCTTATGGGGGGCTCCTACGAGCAGTACTTC
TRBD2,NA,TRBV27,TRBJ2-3,CASSITSGRATDTQYF,TGTGCCAGCAGTATTACTAGCGGGAGGGCGACAGATACGCAGTATTTT
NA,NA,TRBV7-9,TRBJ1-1,CASSLVIAMNTEAFF,TGTGCCAGCAGCTTAGTTATCGCTATGAACACTGAAGCTTTCTTT
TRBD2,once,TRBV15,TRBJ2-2,CATSPGGGRAGELFF,TGTGCCACCAGCCCGGGGGGGGGCCGGGCCGGGGAGCTGTTTTTT
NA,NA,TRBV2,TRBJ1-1,CALRPGQRNTEAFF,TGTGCCCTTAGACCGGGACAAAGGAACACTGAAGCTTTCTTT
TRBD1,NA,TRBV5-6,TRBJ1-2,CASSGTGGSYGYTF,TGTGCCAGCAGCGGAACAGGGGGCTCCTATGGCTACACCTTC
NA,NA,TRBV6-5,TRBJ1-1,CASSYGGTGEGTEAFF,TGTGCCAGCAGTTACGGGGGGACGGGGGAGGGCACTGAAGCTTTCTTT
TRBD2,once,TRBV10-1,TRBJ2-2,CASSESRGRRGGELFF,TGCGCCAGCAGTGAGTCGCGCGGGAGGAGGGGCGGGGAGCTGTTTTTT
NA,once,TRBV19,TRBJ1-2,CASSAAGTLNYGYTF,TGTGCCAGTAGTGCTGCCGGGACACTTAACTATGGCTACACCTTC
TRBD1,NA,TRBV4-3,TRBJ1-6,CASSQEGQGISPLHF,TGCGCCAGCAGCCAAGAGGGACAGGGCATTTCCCCCCTCCACTTT
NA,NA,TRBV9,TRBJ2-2,CASSQGGSNTGELFF,TGTGCCAGCAGCCAAGGAGGGTCGAACACCGGGGAGCTGTTTTTT
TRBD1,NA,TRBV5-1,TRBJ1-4,CASSVRQGPTNEKLFF,TGCGCCAGCAGCGTACGACAGGGACCAACTAATGAAAAACTGTTTTTT
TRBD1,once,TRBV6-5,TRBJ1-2,CASRPSGQSYGYTF,TGTGCCAGCAGACCCTCGGGACAGAGCTATGGCTACACCTTC
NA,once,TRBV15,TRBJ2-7,CATSSAGKTYEQYF,TGTGCCACCAGCTCCGCAGGGAAAACCTACGAGCAGTACTTC
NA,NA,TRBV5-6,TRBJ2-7,CASSPLRPRSSYEQYF,TGTGCCAGCAGCCCGCTTCGTCCGAGGAGCTCCTACGAGCAGTACTTC
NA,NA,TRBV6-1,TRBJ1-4,CASSELQRNEKLFF,TGTGCCAGCAGTGAACTACAGAGAAATGAAAAACTGTTTTTT
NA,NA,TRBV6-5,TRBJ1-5,CASSYAGGGNQPQHF,TGTGCCAGCAGTTACGCAGGTGGCGGCAATCAGCCCCAGCATTTT
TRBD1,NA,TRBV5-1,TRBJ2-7,CASSLDGTGTVTFEQYF,TGCGCCAGCAGCTTGGATGGAACCGGGACAGTGACCTTCGAGCAGTACTTC
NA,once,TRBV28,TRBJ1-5,CASSLSRGSGPQHF,TGTGCCAGCAGTCTCTCCAGGGGTTCGGGGCCCCAGCATTTT
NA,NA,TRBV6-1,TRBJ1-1,CASSQLQGGGTEAFF,TGTGCCAGCAGTCAGTTGCAGGGTGGAGGGACTGAAGCTTTCTTT
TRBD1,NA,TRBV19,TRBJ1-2,CASSIGTGGAYTF,TGTGCCAGTAGTATCGGGACAGGAGGGGCCTACACCTTC
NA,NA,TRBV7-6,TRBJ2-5,CASSYRVETQYF,TGTGCCAGCAGCTATCGGGTGGAGACCCAGTACTTC
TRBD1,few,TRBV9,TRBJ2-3,CASSVQGAVDTQYF,TGTGCCAGCAGCGTGCAGGGGGCTGTAGATACGCAGTATTTT
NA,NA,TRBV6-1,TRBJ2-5,CATGVERPETQYF,TGTGCCACGGGGGTTGAGCGCCCGGAGACCCAGTACTTC
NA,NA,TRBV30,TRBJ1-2,CASGRPLNYGYTF,TGTGCCTCCGGGAGACCGCTAAACTATGGCTACACCTTC
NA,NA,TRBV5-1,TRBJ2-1,CASSRRGGQAAHYEQFF,TGCGCCAGCAGCAGGAGGGGGGGACAGGCGGCCCATTATGAGCAGTTCTTC
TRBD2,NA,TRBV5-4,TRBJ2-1,CASSLSLAAYNEQFF,TGTGCCAGCAGCTTGTCTCTAGCGGCTTACAATGAGCAGTTCTTC
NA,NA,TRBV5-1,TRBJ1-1,CASSLTGSTEAFF,TGCGCCAGCAGCTTGACAGGGAGCACTGAAGCTTTCTTT
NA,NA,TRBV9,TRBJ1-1,CASSLHVGGSTEAFF,TGTGCCAGCAGCCTCCACGTCGGCGGGAGCACTGAAGCTTTCTTT
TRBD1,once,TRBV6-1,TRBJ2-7,CASSATGTGGHEQYF,TGTGCCAGCAGTGCAACCGGGACAGGGGGCCACGAGCAGTACTTC
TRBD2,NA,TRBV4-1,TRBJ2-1,CASSQDDPGTSGGSSYNEQFF,TGCGCCAGCAGCCAAGACGACCCGGGGACTAGCGGGGGGAGCTCCTACAATGAGCAGTTCTTC
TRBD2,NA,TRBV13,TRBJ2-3,CASSLQTSGRASGTDTQYF,TGTGCCAGCAGCTTACAGACTAGCGGGAGGGCCTCAGGCACAGATACGCAGTATTTT
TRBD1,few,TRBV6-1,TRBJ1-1,CASSARRGMNTEAFF,TGTGCCAGCAGTGCCCGCAGGGGGATGAACACTGAAGCTTTCTTT
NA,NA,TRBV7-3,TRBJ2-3,CASSPAWGVGADTQYF,TGTGCCAGCAGCCCCGCTTGGGGGGTAGGCGCAGATACGCAGTATTTT
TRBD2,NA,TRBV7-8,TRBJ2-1,CASSFPRTSGRANNEQFF,TGTGCCAGCAGCTTTCCCCGGACTAGCGGGAGGGCAAACAATGAGCAGTTCTTC
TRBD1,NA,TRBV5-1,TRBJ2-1,CASRGQGASNEQFF,TGCGCCAGCAGGGGACAGGGGGCGAGCAATGAGCAGTTCTTC
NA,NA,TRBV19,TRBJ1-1,CAIVGRGTEAFF,TGTGCCATAGTCGGCAGGGGCACTGAAGCTTTCTTT